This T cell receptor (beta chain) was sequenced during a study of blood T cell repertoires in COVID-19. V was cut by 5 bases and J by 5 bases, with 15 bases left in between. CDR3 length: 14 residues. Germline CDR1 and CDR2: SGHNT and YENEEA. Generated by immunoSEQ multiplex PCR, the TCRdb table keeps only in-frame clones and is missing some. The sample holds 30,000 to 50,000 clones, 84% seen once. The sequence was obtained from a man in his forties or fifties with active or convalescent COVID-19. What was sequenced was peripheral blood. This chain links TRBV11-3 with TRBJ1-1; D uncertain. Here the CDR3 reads CASSLTNLRTEAFF. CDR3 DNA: TGTGCCAGCAGCCTAACCAACCTGAGGACTGAAGCTTTCTTT.